This entry lists 28 T cell receptor beta chains sequenced from one sample in a study of CD8+CD57+ T cells in acquired aplastic anemia. Researchers used genomic DNA as the template to profile TCR beta VDJ and CDR3. From the reads, TCRdb called clonotypes with MiXCR, one entry per CDR3 protein. The sample includes around 200,000 distinct CDR3 sequences, almost 50% of them seen just once. The patients chosen for sequencing had shown expansion of CD8+CD57+ cells (detected by flow cytometry). Material for sequencing was sorted CD4+, CD8+, or CD8+CD57+ T cells (not recorded which) from PBMCs. The receptors here all came from a human donor with aplastic anemia.

The chain recombines TRBV15 with TRBJ1-5, with a possible D match to TRBD1 (6 bases). The V gene's germline CDR1 is LNHNV and CDR2 YYDKDF (reference sequence). This CDR3 comprises 14 residues. V was pared by 0 bases and J by 5 bases, with 8 bases between. The CDR3 region has the DNA TGTGCCACCAGCAGAGACAAGGGGGATCAGCCCCAGCATTTT. Amino acids: CATSRDKGDQPQHF.

This chain connects TRBV19 to TRBJ2-1, with 13 bases identical to TRBD2. After removal of 3 bases from V and 8 bases from J, the junction contained 4 bases not matched to a gene. The germline CDR1 and CDR2 sequences are LNHDA and SQIVND (reference sequence). This CDR3 spans 15 amino acids. CDR3 region: CASSIWTSGSDEQFF. CDR3 nucleotides: TGTGCCAGTAGTATTTGGACTAGCGGGAGCGATGAGCAGTTCTTC. Drawing the rest from reference TRBV19 and TRBJ2-1, the complete variable domain is DGGITQSPKYLFRKEGQNVTLSCEQNLNHDAMYWYRQDPGQGLRLIYYSQIVNDFQKGDIAEGYSVSREKKESFPLTVTSAQKNPTAFYLCASSIWTSGSDEQFFGPGTRLTVL.

This chain joins TRBV9 and TRBJ1-3; D not resolved. CDR3 length: 15 residues. Trimming left V 1 base short and J 2 bases short, with 10 bases between. Germline-derived CDR1 and CDR2 are SGDLS and YYNGEE. The CDR3 here is CASSVSLAAGNTIYF. CDR3 DNA sequence: TGTGCCAGCAGCGTATCCTTGGCTGCTGGAAACACCATATATTTT.

This sequence joins TRBV19 and TRBJ2-7; 8 bases fit TRBD2. This CDR3 is built from 15 residues. Looked up from germline, CDR1 is LNHDA and CDR2 is SQIVND (reference sequence). The V segment lost 4 bases and the J segment 7 bases; nucleotides outside the gene matches: 12. The DNA for the CDR3 is TGTGCCAGTAGTACCGCCGGGGGGGCCACGGTTGAGCAGTACTTC. Translating it yields CASSTAGGATVEQYF.

Many counts were recorded for this clonotype. The chain is built from TRBV7-2 and TRBJ2-7; 8 bases are shared with TRBD1. Losses at the gene ends were 4 bases for V and 5 bases for J; bases not matched to a gene: 13. The CDR3 runs 16 residues. CDR1 and CDR2 (germline): SGHTA, FQGNSA. The CDR3 nucleotides read TGTGCCAGCAGCTCGCAGGGGGCTAGGAGGTTGGACGAGCAGTACTTC. Translating gives CASSSQGARRLDEQYF.

The genes are TRBV2 and TRBJ2-3; the D gene is possibly TRBD2 (7 bases). Germline lookup yields CDR1 SNHLY and CDR2 FYNNEI. This CDR3 comprises 15 residues. V lost 2 bases to trimming and J lost 3 bases, with 12 bases between them. The CDR3 bases are TGTGCCAGCAGTGAATCGGGGGGCCGGACAGATACGCAGTATTTT. Translated, it gives CASSESGGRTDTQYF.

For this clonotype: A junction end diverges from the germline sequence, so it may reflect a read error. The chain recombines TRBV5-1 with TRBJ1-6; TRBD1 matches 11 bases. CDR1 is SGHRS and CDR2 is YFSETQ in the germline V gene. The CDR3 has 15 amino acids. The CDR3 is CASSSRTGGESPPHF. As DNA, the CDR3 is TGCGCCAGCAGCTCGCGGACAGGGGGCGAATCACCCCCCCACTTT.

By its share, this clonotype is medium-sized (0.01 to 0.1%). The V gene is TRBV2, the J gene TRBJ2-5; D may be TRBD2 (6 bases). CDR3 length equals 12 residues. V lost 6 bases and J lost 7, with 12 bases in between. Germline V gene lookup returns CDR1 SNHLY and CDR2 FYNNEI. CDR3 amino acids: CASSDGGWTQYF. The CDR3 DNA reads as TGTGCCAGCAGCGACGGGGGATGGACCCAGTACTTC.

J is TRBJ2-2 and V is TRBV29-1; 8 nucleotides align to TRBD2. With V trimmed by 6 bases and J by 4 bases, 10 bases remained unmatched. CDR3 size: 15 residues. Germline values: CDR1 SQVTM, CDR2 ANQGSEA. The CDR3 DNA sequence: TGCAGCGTCGACCCGGGACTAGTCCGCACCGGGGAGCTGTTTTTT. It encodes CSVDPGLVRTGELFF.

The chain combines TRBV7-2 with TRBJ1-1; D not resolved. With 5 bases removed from V and 0 bases from J, the gap between germline ends came to 10 bases. The CDR3 totals 14 residues. Germline values: CDR1 SGHTA, CDR2 FQGNSA. CDR3 residues: CASSPLNLNTEAFF. CDR3 DNA: TGTGCCAGCAGCCCCTTGAACTTGAACACTGAAGCTTTCTTT.

The chain carries TRBV15 and TRBJ2-6; tentatively, D is TRBD2 (6 bases). CDR1 is LNHNV, CDR2 YYDKDF, per germline (reference sequence). This CDR3 is 18 amino acids long. V was trimmed by 1 base and J by 0 bases, leaving 13 bases between them. The CDR3 nucleotides are TGTGCCACCAGCAGAGCGGGGGACTCAAACTCTGGGGCCAACGTCCTGACTTTC. Amino acids: CATSRAGDSNSGANVLTF.

To note about this clonotype: Since a much larger clone is just one base distant, this may be a read error. This chain joins TRBV9 and TRBJ2-1; D is uncertain. This CDR3 is 15 amino acids long. CDR1 SGDLS and CDR2 YYNGEE come from the germline V gene. V gave up 5 bases and J gave up 2 bases, with 14 bases separating them. DNA for the CDR3: TGTGCCAGCAGTTTTGAGGCAGTCCCCTACAATGAGCAGTTCTTC. Translated, it gives CASSFEAVPYNEQFF. Full variable domain (remainder filled in from reference TRBV9 and TRBJ2-1): DSGVTQTPKHLITATGQRVTLRCSPRSGDLSVYWYQQSLDQGLQFLIQYYNGEERAKGNILERFSAQQFPDLHSELNLSSLELGDSALYFCASSFEAVPYNEQFFGPGTRLTVL.

The chain employs TRBV24-1 and TRBJ2-7; a possible D gene is TRBD1 (9 bases). Germline CDR1 KGHDR, CDR2 SFDVKD. There are 15 residues in the CDR3. V lost 4 bases and J 3 bases, leaving 15 bases between the germline ends. The CDR3 reads CATSEQGAGGYEQYF. The CDR3 DNA reads as TGTGCCACCAGTGAACAGGGGGCGGGAGGCTACGAGCAGTACTTC.

The chain carries TRBV20-1 and TRBJ2-1, with 8 bases fitting TRBD2. V trimming: 3 bases; J trimming: 2 bases; junction bases outside the gene matches: 3. The CDR3 is made up of 14 amino acids. CDR1 is DFQATT, CDR2 SNEGSKA, per germline (reference sequence). DNA for the CDR3: TGCAGTGCTAGTTTAGCGGGGCCCTACAATGAGCAGTTCTTC. Translating it yields CSASLAGPYNEQFF.

In this sample, this clonotype turned up many times. This rearrangement joins TRBV10-1 to TRBJ1-2; D is uncertain. The germline CDR1 and CDR2 sequences are WNHNN and SYGVQD (reference sequence). Trimming removed 1 base from V and 3 bases from J, with 6 bases in between. CDR3 length: 13 amino acids. CDR3 in DNA: TGCGCCAGCAGTGAGTGGATAGACTATGGCTACACCTTC. This encodes CASSEWIDYGYTF.

This clonotype was seen many times. The chain joins TRBV2 to TRBJ2-3; 7 bases agree with TRBD1. V lost 4 bases and J lost 2; bases outside the gene matches: 6. CDR3 length: 15 residues. The germline gives CDR1 SNHLY, CDR2 FYNNEI. CDR3 nucleotide sequence: TGTGCCAGCAGTGGGGGACAGCTCAACACAGATACGCAGTATTTT. Residues: CASSGGQLNTDTQYF.

This rearrangement joins TRBV19 to TRBJ2-7; 8 bases line up with TRBD1. Trimming cost V 5 bases and J 0 bases; bases outside gene matches: 6. Germline CDR1 LNHDA, CDR2 SQIVND (reference sequence). CDR3 length: 15 amino acids. CDR3 region: CASSAGTGSSYEQYF. The CDR3 DNA reads as TGTGCCAGTAGTGCCGGGACAGGATCCTCCTACGAGCAGTACTTC. The whole variable domain, filled in from reference TRBV19 and TRBJ2-7, reads DGGITQSPKYLFRKEGQNVTLSCEQNLNHDAMYWYRQDPGQGLRLIYYSQIVNDFQKGDIAEGYSVSREKKESFPLTVTSAQKNPTAFYLCASSAGTGSSYEQYFGPGTRLTVT.

J is TRBJ2-6 and V is TRBV25-1, with D uncertain. Per the germline V gene, CDR1 is MGHDK and CDR2 is SYGVNS. Trimming removed 9 bases at V and 0 bases at J, with 15 bases between. The CDR3 consists of 16 residues. CDR3: CASRAQTGSGANVLTF. In nucleotides, the CDR3 is TGTGCCAGTAGAGCTCAAACTGGCTCTGGGGCCAACGTCCTGACTTTC.

This clonotype has just a few counts. The genes are TRBV27 and TRBJ1-1; 10 bases agree with TRBD1. The ends lost 5 bases at V and 12 bases at J; junction bases unmatched: 9. Germline values: CDR1 MNHEY, CDR2 SMNVEV (reference sequence). This CDR3 comprises 13 residues. The CDR3 region has the DNA TGTGCCAGCAGTGTACGGGGACAGGGGAGGACTTTCTTT. It translates to CASSVRGQGRTFF.

This clonotype was picked up a small number of times. The chain carries TRBV11-2 and TRBJ2-3, with 8 bases fitting TRBD2. Germline values: CDR1 SGHAT, CDR2 FQNNGV. CDR3 size: 16 residues. V lost 5 bases and J lost 3; bases outside the gene matches: 10. The CDR3 DNA reads TGTGCCAGCAGCAGGAAAGCGGGGGAGATTACAGATACGCAGTATTTT. Its translation: CASSRKAGEITDTQYF. The variable domain in full, with the rest retrieved from reference TRBV11-2 and TRBJ2-3, is EAGVAQSPRYKIIEKRQSVAFWCNPISGHATLYWYQQILGQGPKLLIQFQNNGVVDDSQLPKDRFSAERLKGVDSTLKIQPAKLEDSAVYLCASSRKAGEITDTQYFGPGTRLTVL.

This rearrangement joins TRBV20-1 to TRBJ2-7, with D uncertain. Germline lookup yields CDR1 DFQATT and CDR2 SNEGSKA (reference sequence). The germline V and J ends were trimmed by 8 bases and 1 base, with 15 bases remaining between them. CDR3 length: 13 amino acids. The CDR3 nucleotides read TGCAGTCCCAAAGGGCAGCTTTCCTACGAGCAGTACTTC. The encoded protein is CSPKGQLSYEQYF.

The CDR3 protein is CATSAVRGGAYNEQFF. The CDR3 DNA reads TGTGCCACCAGTGCTGTTCGGGGGGGCGCCTACAATGAGCAGTTCTTC. This rearrangement joins TRBV24-1 to TRBJ2-1, with 8 bases fitting TRBD2. V lost 5 bases to trimming and J lost 2 bases; unmatched junction nucleotides: 7. CDR3 length: 16 residues. Germline-derived CDR1 and CDR2 are KGHDR and SFDVKD.

The CDR3 reads CASSQARASLLYEQYF. The CDR3, as DNA: TGTGCCAGCAGCCAAGCCAGAGCCTCCCTTCTCTACGAGCAGTACTTC. V is TRBV3-1 and J is TRBJ2-7; D call uncertain. This CDR3 contains 16 residues. Germline CDR1 is LGHDT and CDR2 is YNNKEL (reference sequence). Trimming cost V 1 base and J 3 bases, with 16 bases left between them.

The rearrangement links TRBV20-1 to TRBJ2-1; the match to TRBD1 covers 7 bases. J gave up 6 bases and V 6 bases, and 11 bases lay outside the gene matches. CDR1 and CDR2 (germline): DFQATT, SNEGSKA (reference sequence). This CDR3 contains 14 residues. CDR3 coding DNA: TGCAGTGCCACCACTCGACAGGGTTCCAATGAGCAGTTCTTC. This gives the protein CSATTRQGSNEQFF.

Many counts were recorded for this clonotype. The chain combines TRBV15 with TRBJ2-5; possible D gene TRBD1, 6 bases. The CDR3 runs to 15 residues. Germline assignment: CDR1 LNHNV and CDR2 YYDKDF (reference sequence). Trimming cost V 0 bases and J 3 bases, with 11 bases left between them. The chain's CDR3 is CATSREGRQEETQYF. In DNA, the CDR3 is TGTGCCACCAGCAGAGAGGGTCGACAGGAAGAGACCCAGTACTTC.

This clonotype was picked up many times. The chain employs TRBV15 and TRBJ1-5; unclear D gene. CDR3 length: 15 amino acids. V shed 0 bases and J shed 1 base, with 7 bases lying between them. Germline V lookup: CDR1 LNHNV, CDR2 YYDKDF (reference sequence). CDR3 DNA: TGTGCCACCAGCAGAGATCCCCTCAGCAATCAGCCCCAGCATTTT. This translates into CATSRDPLSNQPQHF.

This clonotype has a handful of counts. This chain connects TRBV25-1 to TRBJ2-1; 7 bases line up with TRBD2. After removal of 4 bases from V and 4 bases from J, the junction contained 7 bases not matched to a gene. Germline V gene sequence: CDR1 MGHDK, CDR2 SYGVNS. This CDR3 has 15 residues. Written as DNA, the CDR3 is TGTGCCAGCAGTGTGGGGAGCGGGGCATACAATGAGCAGTTCTTC. Translation gives CASSVGSGAYNEQFF.

The chain recombines TRBV5-5 with TRBJ2-1, with D tentatively TRBD2 (7 bases). Germline V lookup: CDR1 SGHKS, CDR2 YYEKEE (reference sequence). Trimming stripped 6 bases from V and 9 bases from J, with 16 bases between. The CDR3 is 13 amino acids. CDR3 DNA sequence: TGTGCCAGCACCCTGCAGGGGAGGGCTGAGCAGTTCTTC. Translation gives CASTLQGRAEQFF. Full variable domain (outside the CDR3, taken from reference TRBV5-5 and TRBJ2-1): DAGVTQSPTHLIKTRGQQVTLRCSPISGHKSVSWYQQVLGQGPQFIFQYYEKEERGRGNFPDRFSARQFPNYSSELNVNALLLGDSALYLCASTLQGRAEQFFGPGTRLTVL.